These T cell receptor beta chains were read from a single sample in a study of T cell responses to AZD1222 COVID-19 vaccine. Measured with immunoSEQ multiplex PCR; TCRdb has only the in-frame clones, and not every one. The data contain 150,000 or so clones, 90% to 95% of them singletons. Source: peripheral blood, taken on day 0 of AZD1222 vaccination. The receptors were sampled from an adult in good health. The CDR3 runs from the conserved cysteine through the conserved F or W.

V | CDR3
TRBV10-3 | CATRGEGHQPQHF
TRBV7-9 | CASSLQDSPLHF
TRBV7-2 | CASSLAGVRFYGYTF
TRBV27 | CASSPGGAGKGRGQYF
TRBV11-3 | CASSPEGLGELFF
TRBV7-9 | CASFGESYNEQFF
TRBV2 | CASSVWGTEAFF
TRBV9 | CASSVGITRGEETQYF
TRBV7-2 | CASKQGAHEKLFF
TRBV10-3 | CAISEKGGDSNQPQHF
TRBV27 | CASSAGTTPYNEQFF
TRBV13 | CASSRRQNTEAFF
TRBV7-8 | CASSLRSMNTEAFF
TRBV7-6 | CASSLDSGARREAFF
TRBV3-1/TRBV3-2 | CASSHLQGEQYF
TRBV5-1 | CASSLDGTAGQPQHF
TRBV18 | CASSEPGFTDTQYF
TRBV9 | CASSAASNSPLHF
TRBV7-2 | CASSPRSGSSGNTIYF
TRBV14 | CASSGRRWNTEAFF
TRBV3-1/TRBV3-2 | CASSPAGSQTDTQYF
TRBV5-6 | CASSRIRDSRGFEQYF
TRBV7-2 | CASSQRTWDNEQFF
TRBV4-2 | CASSPRDAAISYEQYF
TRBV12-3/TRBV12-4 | CASRRDSYGYTF